The present T cell receptor beta chain was sequenced within a study of identical twins. The study's findings and limits: Fewer insertions marked abundant cord blood beta clonotypes; young adult naive trended weakly, memory not at all. There was more out-of-frame TCR alpha sharing in monozygotic twins than models estimated. Twin-shared out-of-frame alpha sequences were enriched for low generation probability.

In TCRdb, the 5' RACE reads were re-called with MiXCR into one record per CDR3 protein. The sample lists hundreds of thousands of distinct CDR3 sequences; over 5% were seen once. In every case, the donor was a healthy Caucasian. This clonotype came up many times. Antigen unknown. Germline V gene data show CDR1 as SQVTM and CDR2 as ANQGSEA. The CDR3 has 14 residues. Trimming removed 6 bases from V and 0 bases from J, with 12 bases in between. Sequenced: naive T cells sorted from blood. This clonotype was obtained from a man aged 18-30 years in good health. The rearrangement uses TRBV29-1 and TRBJ2-1; D is undetermined. The CDR3 region is CSVWTESSYNEQFF. CDR3 nucleotide sequence: TGCAGCGTCTGGACGGAGAGCTCCTACAATGAGCAGTTCTTC.